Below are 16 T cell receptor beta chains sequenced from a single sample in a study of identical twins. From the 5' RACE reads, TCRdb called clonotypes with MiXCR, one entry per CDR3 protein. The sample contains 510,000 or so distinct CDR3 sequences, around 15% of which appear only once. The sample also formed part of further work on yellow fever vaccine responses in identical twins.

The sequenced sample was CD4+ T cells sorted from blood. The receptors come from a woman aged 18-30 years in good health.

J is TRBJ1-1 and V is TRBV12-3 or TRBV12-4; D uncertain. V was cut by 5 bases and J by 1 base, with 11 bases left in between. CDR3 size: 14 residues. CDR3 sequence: CASSPVAGNTEAFF. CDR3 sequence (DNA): TGTGCCAGCAGTCCCGTTGCCGGGAACACTGAAGCTTTCTTT.

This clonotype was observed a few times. CDR3 DNA sequence: TGCAGTGCTAGAGCCCCCAAGGGAGAGACCCAGTACTTC. Translation: CSARAPKGETQYF. The V gene is TRBV20-1, the J gene TRBJ2-5; D not certain. V lost 1 base, J lost 4 bases, and 10 bases lay in between. Germline V gene data show CDR1 as DFQATT and CDR2 as SNEGSKA (reference sequence). The CDR3 covers 13 residues.

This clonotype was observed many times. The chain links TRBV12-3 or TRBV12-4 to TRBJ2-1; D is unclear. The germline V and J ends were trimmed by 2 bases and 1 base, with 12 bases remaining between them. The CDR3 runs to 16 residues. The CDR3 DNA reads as TGTGCCAGCAGTTTACGAGCTTCTAATTCCTACAATGAGCAGTTCTTC. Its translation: CASSLRASNSYNEQFF.

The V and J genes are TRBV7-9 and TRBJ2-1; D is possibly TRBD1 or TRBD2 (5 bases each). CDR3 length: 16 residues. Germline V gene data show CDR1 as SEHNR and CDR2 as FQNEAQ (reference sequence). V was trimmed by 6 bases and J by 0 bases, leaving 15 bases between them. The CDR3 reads CASSPGPGPSYNEQFF. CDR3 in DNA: TGTGCCAGCAGTCCCGGCCCGGGGCCCTCCTACAATGAGCAGTTCTTC.

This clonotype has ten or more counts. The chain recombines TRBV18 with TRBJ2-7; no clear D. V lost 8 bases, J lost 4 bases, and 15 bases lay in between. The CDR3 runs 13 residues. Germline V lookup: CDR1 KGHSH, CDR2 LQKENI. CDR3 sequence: CASSPPGGYEQYV. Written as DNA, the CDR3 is TGTGCCAGCAGCCCCCCCGGTGGGTACGAGCAGTACGTC.

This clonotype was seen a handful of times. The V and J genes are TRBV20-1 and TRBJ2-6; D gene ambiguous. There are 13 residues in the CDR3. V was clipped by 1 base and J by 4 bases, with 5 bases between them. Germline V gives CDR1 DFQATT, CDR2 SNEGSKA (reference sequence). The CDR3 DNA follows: TGCAGTGCTAGAGTTCCCGGGGCCAACGTCCTGACTTTC. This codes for CSARVPGANVLTF.

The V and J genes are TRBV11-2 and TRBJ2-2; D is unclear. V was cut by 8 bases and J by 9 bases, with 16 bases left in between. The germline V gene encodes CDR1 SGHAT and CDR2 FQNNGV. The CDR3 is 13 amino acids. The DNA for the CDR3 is TGTGCCAGCCAGTCCATCTCGACCTGGGAGCTGTTTTTT. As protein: CASQSISTWELFF.

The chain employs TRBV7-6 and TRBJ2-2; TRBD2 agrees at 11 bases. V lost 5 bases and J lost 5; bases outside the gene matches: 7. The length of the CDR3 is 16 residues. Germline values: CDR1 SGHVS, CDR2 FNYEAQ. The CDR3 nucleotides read TGTGCCAGCAGCCCCGTAGCGGGGGGGCTAACCGGGGAGCTGTTTTTT. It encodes CASSPVAGGLTGELFF.

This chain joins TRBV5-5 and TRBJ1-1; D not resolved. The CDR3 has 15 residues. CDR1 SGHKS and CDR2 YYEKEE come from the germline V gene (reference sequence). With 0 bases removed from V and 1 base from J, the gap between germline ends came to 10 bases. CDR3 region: CASSLERAPNTEAFF. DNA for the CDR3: TGTGCCAGCAGCTTGGAGAGGGCTCCGAACACTGAAGCTTTCTTT.

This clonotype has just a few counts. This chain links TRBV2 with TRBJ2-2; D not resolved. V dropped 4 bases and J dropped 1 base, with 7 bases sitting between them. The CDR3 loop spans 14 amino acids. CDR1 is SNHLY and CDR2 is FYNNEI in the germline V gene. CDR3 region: CASSVARNTGELFF. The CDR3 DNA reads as TGTGCCAGCAGTGTTGCCCGGAACACCGGGGAGCTGTTTTTT.

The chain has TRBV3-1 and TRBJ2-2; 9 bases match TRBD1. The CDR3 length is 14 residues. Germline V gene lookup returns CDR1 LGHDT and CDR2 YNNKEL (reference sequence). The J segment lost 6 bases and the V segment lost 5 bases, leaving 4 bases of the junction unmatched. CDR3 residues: CASSTRQGAGELFF. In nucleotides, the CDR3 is TGTGCCAGCAGCACCAGACAGGGGGCCGGGGAGCTGTTTTTT.

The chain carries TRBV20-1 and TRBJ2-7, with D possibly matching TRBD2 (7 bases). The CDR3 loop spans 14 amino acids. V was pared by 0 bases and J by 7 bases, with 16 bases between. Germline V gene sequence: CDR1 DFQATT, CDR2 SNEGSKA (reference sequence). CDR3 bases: TGCAGTGCTAGAGATGGGGGGGCCCAAGAAGAGCAGTACTTC. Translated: CSARDGGAQEEQYF.

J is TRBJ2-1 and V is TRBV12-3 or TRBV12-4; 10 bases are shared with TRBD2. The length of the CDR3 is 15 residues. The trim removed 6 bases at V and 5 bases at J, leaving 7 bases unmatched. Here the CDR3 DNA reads TGTGCCAGCAGGTATAGCGGGAGGCTGGACAATGAGCAGTTCTTC. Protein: CASRYSGRLDNEQFF.

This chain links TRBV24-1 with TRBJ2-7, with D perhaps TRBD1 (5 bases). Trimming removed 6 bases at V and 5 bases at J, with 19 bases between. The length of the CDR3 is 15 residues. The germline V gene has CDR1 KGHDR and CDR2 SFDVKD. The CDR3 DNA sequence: TGTGCCACCAGTCAGCCAGGGTTGTATGCGGACGAGCAGTACTTC. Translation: CATSQPGLYADEQYF.

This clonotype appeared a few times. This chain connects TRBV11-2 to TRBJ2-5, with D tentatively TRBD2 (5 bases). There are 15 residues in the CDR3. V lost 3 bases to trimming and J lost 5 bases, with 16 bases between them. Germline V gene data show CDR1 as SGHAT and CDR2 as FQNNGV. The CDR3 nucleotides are TGTGCCAGCAGCTTTCGCGAGGGCGGAAAGGAGACCCAGTACTTC. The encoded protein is CASSFREGGKETQYF. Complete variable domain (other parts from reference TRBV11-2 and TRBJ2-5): EAGVAQSPRYKIIEKRQSVAFWCNPISGHATLYWYQQILGQGPKLLIQFQNNGVVDDSQLPKDRFSAERLKGVDSTLKIQPAKLEDSAVYLCASSFREGGKETQYFGPGTRLLVL.

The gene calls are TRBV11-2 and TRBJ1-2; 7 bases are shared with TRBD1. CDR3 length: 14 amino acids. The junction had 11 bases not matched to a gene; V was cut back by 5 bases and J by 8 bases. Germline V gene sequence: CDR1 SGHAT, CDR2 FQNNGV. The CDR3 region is CASSQPTGLEGYTF. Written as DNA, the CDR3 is TGTGCCAGCAGCCAACCGACAGGGTTGGAGGGCTACACCTTC. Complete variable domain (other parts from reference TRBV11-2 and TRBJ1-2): EAGVAQSPRYKIIEKRQSVAFWCNPISGHATLYWYQQILGQGPKLLIQFQNNGVVDDSQLPKDRFSAERLKGVDSTLKIQPAKLEDSAVYLCASSQPTGLEGYTFGSGTRLTVV.